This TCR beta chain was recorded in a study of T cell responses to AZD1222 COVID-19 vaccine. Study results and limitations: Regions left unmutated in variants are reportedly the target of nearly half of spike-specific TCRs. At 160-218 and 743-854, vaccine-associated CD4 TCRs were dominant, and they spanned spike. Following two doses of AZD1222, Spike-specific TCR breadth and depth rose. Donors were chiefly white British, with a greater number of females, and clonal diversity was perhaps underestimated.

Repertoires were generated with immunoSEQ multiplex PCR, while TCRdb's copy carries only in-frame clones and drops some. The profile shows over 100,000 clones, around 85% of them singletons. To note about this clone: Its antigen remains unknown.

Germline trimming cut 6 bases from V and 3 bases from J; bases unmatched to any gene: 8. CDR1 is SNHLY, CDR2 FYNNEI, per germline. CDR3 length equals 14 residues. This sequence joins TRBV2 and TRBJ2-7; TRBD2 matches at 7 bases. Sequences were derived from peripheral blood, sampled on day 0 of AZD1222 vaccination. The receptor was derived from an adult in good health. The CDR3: CASSSIRDYYEQYF. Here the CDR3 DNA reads TGTGCCAGCAGCTCAATCCGGGACTACTACGAGCAGTACTTC.